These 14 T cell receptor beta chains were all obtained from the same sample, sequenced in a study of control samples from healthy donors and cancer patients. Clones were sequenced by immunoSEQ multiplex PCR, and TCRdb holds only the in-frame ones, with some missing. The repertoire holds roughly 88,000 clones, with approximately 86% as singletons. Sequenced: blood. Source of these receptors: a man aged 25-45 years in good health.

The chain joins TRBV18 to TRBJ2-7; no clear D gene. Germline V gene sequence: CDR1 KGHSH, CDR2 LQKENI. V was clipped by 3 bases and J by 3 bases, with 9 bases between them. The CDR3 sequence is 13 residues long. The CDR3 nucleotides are TGTGCCAGCTCACCCCCGAGCATCTACGAGCAGTACTTC. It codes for CASSPPSIYEQYF.

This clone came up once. In DNA, the CDR3 is TGTGCCAGCAGTGAAATGGACAGGGGCGTCCCCGGGGAGCTGTTTTTT. It specifies CASSEMDRGVPGELFF. The rearrangement joins TRBV25-1 to TRBJ2-2; 9 bases line up with TRBD1. This CDR3 comprises 16 residues. The germline gives CDR1 MGHDK, CDR2 SYGVNS. V was pared by 2 bases and J by 6 bases, with 7 bases of the junction left unmatched.

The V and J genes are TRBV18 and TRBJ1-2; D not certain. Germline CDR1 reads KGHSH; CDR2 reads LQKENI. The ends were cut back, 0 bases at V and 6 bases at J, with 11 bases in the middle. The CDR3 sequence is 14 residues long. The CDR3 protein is CASSPPASGNGYTF. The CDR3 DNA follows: TGTGCCAGCTCACCACCCGCCTCGGGCAATGGCTACACCTTC.

The CDR3 protein is CASGAGRPDTQYF. In DNA, the CDR3 is TGTGCCAGCGGGGCGGGGAGGCCAGATACGCAGTATTTT. The genes are TRBV6-5 and TRBJ2-3, with TRBD2 as a possible D gene (6 bases). The CDR3 is 13 residues long. V gave up 8 bases and J gave up 4 bases, with 13 bases separating them. Germline CDR1 and CDR2: MNHEY and SVGAGI.

In nucleotides, the CDR3 is TGTGCCAGTAGTCTTCCCCCTGGTAACACTGAAGCTTTCTTT. Its translation is CASSLPPGNTEAFF. The J gene is TRBJ1-1, the V gene TRBV19; D not resolved. Germline V gene data show CDR1 as LNHDA and CDR2 as SQIVND (reference sequence). Trimming stripped 5 bases from V and 2 bases from J, with 12 bases between. CDR3 size: 14 residues.

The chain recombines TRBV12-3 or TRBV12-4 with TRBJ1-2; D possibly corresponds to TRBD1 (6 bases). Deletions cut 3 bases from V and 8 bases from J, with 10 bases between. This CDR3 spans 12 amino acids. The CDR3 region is CASSFPGAGYTF. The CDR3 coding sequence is TGTGCCAGCAGTTTCCCAGGGGCGGGCTACACCTTC.

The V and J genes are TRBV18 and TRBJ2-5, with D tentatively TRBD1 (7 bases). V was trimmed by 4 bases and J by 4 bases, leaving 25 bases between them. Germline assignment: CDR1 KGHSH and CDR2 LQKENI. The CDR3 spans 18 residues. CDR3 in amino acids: CASSLRQGTVLTRETQYF. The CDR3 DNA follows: TGTGCCAGCTCACTACGACAGGGTACAGTATTGACTAGAGAGACCCAGTACTTC.

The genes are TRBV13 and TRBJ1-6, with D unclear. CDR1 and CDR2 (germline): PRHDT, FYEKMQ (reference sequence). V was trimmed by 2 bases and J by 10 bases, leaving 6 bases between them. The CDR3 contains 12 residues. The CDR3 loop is CASSLQISPLHF. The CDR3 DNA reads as TGTGCCAGCAGCTTACAAATCTCACCCCTCCACTTT.

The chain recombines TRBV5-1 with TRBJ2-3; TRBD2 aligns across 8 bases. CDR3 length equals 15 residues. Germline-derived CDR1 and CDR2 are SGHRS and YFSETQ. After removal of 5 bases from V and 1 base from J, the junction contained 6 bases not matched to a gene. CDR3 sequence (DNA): TGCGCCAGCAGACGGGGGGGCAGTGGCACAGATACGCAGTATTTT. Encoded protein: CASRRGGSGTDTQYF.

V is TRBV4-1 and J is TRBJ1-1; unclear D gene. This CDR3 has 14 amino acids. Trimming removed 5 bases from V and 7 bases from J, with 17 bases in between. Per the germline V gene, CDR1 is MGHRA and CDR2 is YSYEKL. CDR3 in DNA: TGCGCCAGCAGCTCAACGCCTAGGCCCCATGAAGCTTTCTTT. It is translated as CASSSTPRPHEAFF.

CDR3 protein: CAWSVGQAQETQYF. The CDR3 nucleotides read TGTGCCTGGAGTGTGGGGCAGGCACAAGAGACCCAGTACTTC. This chain links TRBV30 with TRBJ2-5; a possible D gene is TRBD1 (5 bases). The germline V and J ends were trimmed by 0 bases and 2 bases, with 10 bases remaining between them. Germline values: CDR1 GTSNPN, CDR2 SVGIG (reference sequence). This CDR3 has 14 residues. The full variable domain, in which reference TRBV30 and TRBJ2-5 provide the parts outside the CDR3, is SQTIHQWPATLVQPVGSPLSLECTVEGTSNPNLYWYRQAAGRGLQLLFYSVGIGQISSEVPQNLSASRPQDRQFILSSKKLLLSDSGFYLCAWSVGQAQETQYFGPGTRLLVL.

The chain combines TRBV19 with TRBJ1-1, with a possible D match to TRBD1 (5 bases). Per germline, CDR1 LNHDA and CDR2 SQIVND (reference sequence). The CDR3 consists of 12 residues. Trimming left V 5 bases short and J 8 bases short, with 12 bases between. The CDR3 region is CASSFSGQEAFF. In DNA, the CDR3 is TGTGCCAGTAGTTTTTCAGGGCAGGAAGCTTTCTTT.

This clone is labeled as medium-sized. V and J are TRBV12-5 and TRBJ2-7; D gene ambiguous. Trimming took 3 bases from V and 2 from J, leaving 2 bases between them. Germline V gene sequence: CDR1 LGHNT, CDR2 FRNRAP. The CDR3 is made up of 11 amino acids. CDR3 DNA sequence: TGTGCTAGTGGTTTCGCCTACGAGCAGTACTTC. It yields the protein CASGFAYEQYF.

In DNA, the CDR3 is TGTGCCAGCAGCCGGACAACCTGGGACTCGAGCTACGAGCAGTACTTC. Protein sequence: CASSRTTWDSSYEQYF. The chain joins TRBV14 to TRBJ2-7; D might be TRBD2 (6 bases). V gave up 4 bases and J gave up 3 bases, with 19 bases separating them. Per the germline V gene, CDR1 is SGHDN and CDR2 is FVKESK. The CDR3 sequence is 16 residues long.